This T cell receptor beta chain derives from a study of siplizumab effects on memory and regulatory T cells. Study results and caveats: Unstimulated subsets captured only a minor fraction of alloreactive clones. Whether the proliferating Tregs (from siplizumab cultures) were suppressive was not confirmed. The study found naive T cells seemingly more diverse than memory cells and seemingly major alloresponse contributors.

With 4 bases removed from V and 0 bases from J, the gap between germline ends came to 3 bases. The germline V gene encodes CDR1 MNHEY and CDR2 SMNVEV (reference sequence). CDR3 length equals 12 residues. A word on this clone: Its antigen is currently unknown.

Every sample had approximately 10^5 of its TCR templates assayed. Clones were read by immunoSEQ multiplex PCR, and TCRdb kept only the in-frame ones, dropping some. The sample holds 100,000 or so clones, about 94% seen once. The sequence derives from a human donor in good health. The sample was non-Treg CD4+ T cells sorted from blood. This chain links TRBV27 with TRBJ1-2; D not certain. CDR3 region: CASSSSNYGYTF. The CDR3 coding sequence is TGTGCCAGCAGTTCCTCTAACTATGGCTACACCTTC.